Presented here are 28 T cell receptor beta chains from one specimen sequenced in a study of shared T cell receptors in the human thymus. This table comes from immunoSEQ multiplex PCR, and its TCRdb copy is limited to in-frame clones, with some not included. The sample records some 640,000 clones, 87% being singletons. The data were also submitted as part of a second study, on human thymus T cells.

The sequencing sample was made of thymocytes. Receptors were obtained from a boy under three years old with a congenital heart defect.

The chain has TRBV4-3 and TRBJ1-2; possibly TRBD1 for D (6 bases). There are 18 residues in the CDR3. Trimming removed 0 bases at V and 3 bases at J, with 20 bases between. Looked up from germline, CDR1 is LGHNA and CDR2 is YSLEER. The CDR3 nucleotides are TGCGCCAGCAGCCAAGATGCGGGGGCAGGGAGGGATCACTATGGCTACACCTTC. As protein: CASSQDAGAGRDHYGYTF.

The genes are TRBV4-1 and TRBJ1-4, with D perhaps TRBD1 (6 bases). Trimming shortened V by 3 bases and J by 5 bases, and 13 bases separated the two germline ends. Germline assignment: CDR1 MGHRA and CDR2 YSYEKL. This CDR3 region has 15 residues. The CDR3 DNA is TGCGCCAGCAGCCATCCCACAGGGATCAATGAAAAACTGTTTTTT. Translating it yields CASSHPTGINEKLFF.

The V gene is TRBV4-3, the J gene TRBJ2-3; possibly TRBD2 for D (6 bases). The V and J ends lost 0 bases and 0 bases respectively, with 13 bases between them. The CDR3 is made up of 17 amino acids. Germline CDR1 reads LGHNA; CDR2 reads YSLEER. This chain's CDR3 is CASSQDLGGRSTDTQYF. CDR3 sequence (DNA): TGCGCCAGCAGCCAAGATCTGGGGGGACGAAGCACAGATACGCAGTATTTT.

The gene calls are TRBV7-9 and TRBJ1-4; 10 nucleotides align to TRBD1. J lost 8 bases, V lost 3 bases, and 6 bases had no gene match. The CDR3 runs 15 residues. Germline V gene lookup returns CDR1 SEHNR and CDR2 FQNEAQ (reference sequence). This CDR3 is CASSFTRDRGEKLFF. CDR3 DNA: TGTGCCAGCAGCTTCACCCGGGACAGGGGAGAAAAACTGTTTTTT.

This clone was detected only once. The chain carries TRBV14 and TRBJ1-2, with D perhaps TRBD1 (6 bases). There are 12 residues in the CDR3. CDR1 is SGHDN, CDR2 FVKESK, per germline. The ends were cut back, 4 bases at V and 4 bases at J, with 7 bases in the middle. The CDR3 sequence: CASSPGVYGYTF. The CDR3 DNA follows: TGTGCCAGCAGCCCAGGGGTCTATGGCTACACCTTC.

This clone was detected only a few times. The chain couples TRBV6-1 to TRBJ2-1; no clear D. Trimming removed 2 bases from V and 5 bases from J, with 4 bases in between. From germline, CDR1 is MNHNS and CDR2 SASEGT. The CDR3 loop spans 12 amino acids. The CDR3 bases are TGTGCCAGCAGTGAACTAGACAATGAGCAGTTCTTC. It is translated as CASSELDNEQFF.

The V and J genes are TRBV5-6 and TRBJ1-3; perhaps TRBD1 as D (5 bases). Trimming stripped 4 bases from V and 8 bases from J, with 19 bases between. The CDR3 length is 15 residues. Germline-derived CDR1 and CDR2 are SGHDT and YYEEEE. The CDR3 region is CASSALDNTVHTIYF. DNA of the CDR3: TGTGCCAGCAGCGCCCTGGACAATACGGTACACACCATATATTTT.

The CDR3 protein is CASSLEQGLSGNTIYF. The DNA for the CDR3 is TGTGCCAGCAGCTTAGAGCAGGGACTCTCTGGAAACACCATATATTTT. The V gene is TRBV7-8, the J gene TRBJ1-3; a weak D match, TRBD1 (5 bases). The CDR3 has 16 amino acids. Germline CDR1 and CDR2: SGHVS and FQNEAQ. V shed 1 base and J shed 0 bases, with 10 bases lying between them.

Only one count was recorded for this clone. This chain joins TRBV5-1 and TRBJ2-2, with 7 bases matching TRBD1. The V and J ends lost 1 base and 5 bases, in that order; junction bases with no gene match: 8. CDR1 is SGHRS, CDR2 YFSETQ, per germline. This CDR3 is built from 16 residues. The CDR3 bases are TGCGCCAGCAGCTTGCTTTACAGGGGTACTACCGGGGAGCTGTTTTTT. Translated, it gives CASSLLYRGTTGELFF.

The V and J genes are TRBV5-1 and TRBJ1-1; 7 bases line up with TRBD1. CDR1 and CDR2 (germline): SGHRS, YFSETQ. The CDR3 runs to 18 residues. With V trimmed by 2 bases and J by 1 base, 14 bases remained unmatched. The CDR3 spells CASSLTFRDRTSNTEAFF. DNA for the CDR3: TGCGCCAGCAGCTTAACTTTCAGGGACAGAACTTCGAACACTGAAGCTTTCTTT.

The V call is TRBV28, the J call TRBJ2-7; 8 positions match TRBD2. In germline, CDR1 is MDHEN, CDR2 SYDVKM. Germline trimming cut 6 bases from V and 3 bases from J; bases unmatched to any gene: 10. The CDR3 consists of 15 residues. In nucleotides, the CDR3 is TGTGCCAGCAGCAGCTTAGCGGGAACTTTCTACGAGCAGTACTTC. Translating it yields CASSSLAGTFYEQYF.

The chain carries TRBV4-1 and TRBJ2-1; D is undetermined. Between the trimmed V and J ends, which lost 2 bases and 10 bases, there was a span of 6 bases. Germline loops: CDR1 MGHRA, CDR2 YSYEKL. The CDR3 contains 11 residues. The CDR3 nucleotides read TGCGCCAGCAGCCAAAGGAGAGAGCAGTTCTTC. Translated, it gives CASSQRREQFF.

This clone was observed a handful of times. The CDR3 reads CASSPPRQGNTEAFF. Written as DNA, the CDR3 is TGTGCCAGCAGTCCTCCCCGACAGGGAAACACTGAAGCTTTCTTT. The chain joins TRBV28 to TRBJ1-1; TRBD1 matches at 7 bases. CDR3 size: 15 residues. In germline, CDR1 is MDHEN, CDR2 SYDVKM. V dropped 5 bases and J dropped 2; count of bases not matched to a gene: 8.

This clone was seen more than once but under ten times. The chain recombines TRBV4-2 with TRBJ2-2, with TRBD2 identical over 11 bases. From germline, CDR1 is LGHNA and CDR2 YNFKEQ. The J segment lost 5 bases and the V segment lost 2 bases, leaving 7 bases of the junction unmatched. This CDR3 is built from 17 residues. The CDR3 loop is CASSQLSTSGMTGELFF. CDR3 DNA sequence: TGTGCCAGCAGCCAACTCTCGACTAGCGGGATGACCGGGGAGCTGTTTTTT.

The chain uses TRBV27 and TRBJ2-1; 12 nucleotides align to TRBD2. After removal of 4 bases from V and 8 bases from J, the junction contained 6 bases not matched to a gene. The CDR3 extends over 15 amino acids. Germline CDR1 is MNHEY and CDR2 is SMNVEV (reference sequence). This CDR3 reads CASSSATSGSYEQFF. The DNA for the CDR3 is TGTGCCAGCAGTTCAGCGACTAGCGGGAGCTATGAGCAGTTCTTC.

V is TRBV7-2 and J is TRBJ1-5; D possibly corresponds to TRBD1 (6 bases). CDR1 SGHTA and CDR2 FQGNSA come from the germline V gene. With 2 bases removed from V and 4 bases from J, the gap between germline ends came to 18 bases. This CDR3 is 17 amino acids long. Here the CDR3 reads CASSLTDRQVGNQPQHF. CDR3 nucleotide sequence: TGTGCCAGCAGCTTAACTGACAGACAGGTGGGAAATCAGCCCCAGCATTTT.

The rearrangement uses TRBV28 and TRBJ2-5; TRBD1 agrees at 12 bases. Trimming took 10 bases from V and 2 from J; bases not matched to a gene: 11. The length of the CDR3 is 16 residues. Germline V CDR1 and CDR2: MDHEN, SYDVKM. CDR3 residues: CATRTWDRGPQETQYF. The CDR3 DNA sequence: TGTGCCACCCGAACTTGGGACAGGGGGCCACAAGAGACCCAGTACTTC.

This sequence joins TRBV28 and TRBJ1-6; the D is unclear. From germline, CDR1 is MDHEN and CDR2 SYDVKM. V was shortened by 5 bases and J by 14 bases, with 10 bases between the two germline ends. The CDR3 has 11 residues. CDR3 nucleotides: TGTGCCAGCAGTCCCCCCTATACCCTCCACTTT. Translation: CASSPPYTLHF.

This rearrangement joins TRBV7-2 to TRBJ1-5; D is unresolved. Germline V CDR1 and CDR2: SGHTA, FQGNSA. Trimming removed 6 bases from V and 4 bases from J, with 13 bases in between. The CDR3 runs 14 residues. The CDR3 nucleotides are TGTGCCAGCAGGGGAGAGAGGGATAATCAGCCCCAGCATTTT. It is translated as CASRGERDNQPQHF.

This chain joins TRBV5-6 and TRBJ2-2; D possibly corresponds to TRBD1 (6 bases). The CDR3 runs 19 residues. Deletions cut 2 bases from V and 0 bases from J, with 20 bases between. Germline CDR1 SGHDT, CDR2 YYEEEE. CDR3 amino acids: CASSLKSPGTPTNTGELFF. The CDR3 DNA reads as TGTGCCAGCAGCTTAAAGTCCCCCGGGACACCTACGAACACCGGGGAGCTGTTTTTT.

The V call is TRBV30, the J call TRBJ2-7; D is perhaps TRBD2 (6 bases). V lost 1 base and J 7 bases, leaving 17 bases between the germline ends. Germline V gene sequence: CDR1 GTSNPN, CDR2 SVGIG (reference sequence). The CDR3 runs to 14 residues. DNA for the CDR3: TGTGCCTGGAGTGGGGGACTTCCCCATGGAGAGCAGTACTTC. Protein sequence: CAWSGGLPHGEQYF.

The rearrangement links TRBV7-9 to TRBJ2-1; 9 bases match TRBD1. Germline trimming cut 5 bases from V and 12 bases from J; bases unmatched to any gene: 2. The CDR3 contains 11 residues. Germline CDR1 is SEHNR and CDR2 is FQNEAQ (reference sequence). CDR3 bases: TGTGCCAGCAGCCCGGACAGGGGGCAGTTCTTC. Protein product: CASSPDRGQFF.

The rearrangement links TRBV6-5 to TRBJ1-6; no firm D call. Trimming took 6 bases from V and 6 from J, leaving 12 bases between them. Looked up from germline, CDR1 is MNHEY and CDR2 is SVGAGI. This CDR3 is built from 14 residues. The CDR3 protein is CASSTSARNSPLHF. The CDR3, as DNA: TGTGCCAGCAGCACATCTGCCCGTAATTCACCCCTCCACTTT.

The chain carries TRBV27 and TRBJ2-3; tentatively, D is TRBD1 (5 bases). CDR1 is MNHEY and CDR2 is SMNVEV in the germline V gene (reference sequence). CDR3 size: 19 residues. The germline V and J ends were trimmed by 2 bases and 0 bases, with 21 bases remaining between them. DNA of the CDR3: TGTGCCAGCAGTTTAAGCTCAGGGCTACACAACCCTAGCACAGATACGCAGTATTTT. Its translation is CASSLSSGLHNPSTDTQYF.

V gene TRBV10-3 combines with J gene TRBJ1-2; 7 bases line up with TRBD1. Germline values: CDR1 ENHRY, CDR2 SYGVKD. The CDR3 contains 15 residues. V shed 7 bases, J shed 4 bases, and the junction held 12 bases outside the gene matches. The CDR3 DNA follows: TGTGCCATCAAAGGGGGCCAGGGGCTCGGCTATGGCTACACCTTC. It translates to CAIKGGQGLGYGYTF.

J is TRBJ2-4 and V is TRBV7-2; D might be TRBD2 (7 bases). The germline V and J ends were trimmed by 2 bases and 4 bases, with 18 bases remaining between them. CDR1 and CDR2 (germline): SGHTA, FQGNSA. The CDR3 is 17 residues long. DNA for the CDR3: TGTGCCAGCAGCTTACGGCGGGGGCTTACAAGTAAAAACATTCAGTACTTC. This encodes CASSLRRGLTSKNIQYF.

The genes are TRBV19 and TRBJ1-2; TRBD1 agrees at 8 bases. The junction had 2 bases not matched to a gene; V was cut back by 4 bases and J by 4 bases. The CDR3 totals 13 residues. CDR1 is LNHDA and CDR2 is SQIVND in the germline V gene (reference sequence). CDR3 sequence: CASSRTGSYGYTF. Written as DNA, the CDR3 is TGTGCCAGTAGTAGGACAGGGTCCTATGGCTACACCTTC.

The chain joins TRBV28 to TRBJ2-6, with 12 bases lining up with TRBD2. CDR1 and CDR2 from the germline V gene are MDHEN and SYDVKM. This CDR3 region has 22 residues. With 4 bases clipped from V and 0 bases from J, the junction kept 16 bases outside the gene matches. CDR3 DNA sequence: TGTGCCAGCAGTTCTCCGACTAGCGGGAGCGTCCCTAACCTCTCTGGGGCCAACGTCCTGACTTTC. Protein product: CASSSPTSGSVPNLSGANVLTF.